This TCR beta chain was recovered during a study of beta chain features in type 1 diabetes (dated by TCRdb to 2016 to 2019). About the full investigation: No differences in mean age, gender distribution, total cell number or subset yield were found between patients and healthy donors. A total of roughly 99,000,000 sorted cells were examined across all samples, and the number of cells per subset was strongly correlated with RNA yield. In the study, recently diagnosed type 1 diabetes patients and matched healthy donors were compared on the TCRB repertoires of their sorted circulating CD4+ T cell subsets. Whereas all 28 donors provided naive and central memory subsets, regulatory and stem cell-like memory subsets were isolated from just 8 patients and about 8 healthy donors.

In the germline V gene, CDR1 corresponds to LGHNA and CDR2 to YSLEER. There are 15 amino acids in the CDR3, from cysteine to phenylalanine inclusive. Just the 45-base CDR3 DNA is kept, in frame starting at base 1. At the junction V is shortened by 4 bases and J by 3 bases, with 15 bases in between. Each donor gave one peripheral blood draw, roughly 0.11 L on average, collected into heparinised tubes. Naive, central memory, regulatory and stem cell-like memory CD4+ T cells were sorted on a BD FACSAria II using a panel including CD45RO, CCR7, CD25, CD127, CD95 and CD27. A purity above 95% was achieved for all sorted populations. PBMCs were separated immediately by Lymphoprep density gradient centrifugation and were stained directly, without being cultured. So that batch effects would be minimized, each experiment stained and sorted samples in pairs, pairing one healthy donor with one patient. The entire isolated RNA was reverse transcribed using the High Capacity cDNA Reverse Transcription Kit, and thus expressed TCRB transcripts were sequenced. Deep immunoSEQ sequencing was applied to naive, central memory and regulatory T cell samples, giving an average of roughly 3.3 million total reads per sample. Sorted cells were lysed in RLT buffer, and RNA was extracted using DNase-treated RNeasy Micro or Mini kits according to cell number. To prevent cross-contamination, every cell subset was processed on its own, while patient and healthy donor samples were processed together. The immunoSEQ multiplex PCR was used to amplify TCRB sequences from cDNA, generating 87-bp fragments that spanned the CDR3 region. Sequencing of the amplicons was done on the Illumina HiSeq platform. As for how the authors treated the data: Synthetic template baselines were used to correct PCR bias computationally, reads within Hamming distance 2 were collapsed together, and singletons that could not be merged were discarded. Reads were aligned against IMGT to assign V, D and J genes, CDR3 length and insertions or deletions at six rearrangement sites. Within each subset, clonotype counts were normalized to sorted cell number, after which true diversity and Gini coefficients were computed with the tcR R package. The overlap coefficient, calculated on TCRB nucleotide sequences, was used to measure repertoire sharing. The immuneACCESS repertoire file appears here via TCRdb, limited to in-frame rearrangements. These files lack a portion of the clones; in checked studies, under half of the deficit traces to unresolved V genes, and the cause of the others is not known. That table is the source of V, J and clone size, and D and trimming were worked out from the DNA. For this sample there are roughly 180,000 clones; 7% to 9% appear just once. The ten largest make up roughly 0.5% of the sample.

This clone was seen a handful of times. It lacks a known antigen. No base qualities exist here, and no much larger clone lies one base off it. Study-wide findings and limitations: At VDJ recombination sites, type 1 diabetes patients had fewer insertions and more deleted nucleotides, which implies abnormalities in thymic rearrangement. Because the HLA sub-analyses included only small numbers of individuals, any influence of HLA type on TCRB rearrangement was left unresolved. A moderate but significant shortening of TCRB CDR3 length was observed in type 1 diabetes patients in all four CD4+ subsets. Sequencing cDNA rather than genomic DNA could over-represent highly expressing activated cells, although activation and CD3 levels did not differ between groups. Naive, central memory and regulatory TCRB repertoires appeared to be more similar among patients than among healthy donors. Shorter templates might be favored by PCR, yet because patient and control samples were amplified and corrected together, any such skew would affect both groups equally.

The rearrangement joined TRBV4-3 to TRBJ1-2, with TRBD1 tentatively as D gene (5 bases match). The TCR comes from a man younger than 35 with type 1 diabetes. Sequenced material: central memory CD4+ T cells from blood. The CDR3 amino acid sequence is: CASSRQGRGDYGYTF. The nucleotide sequence reads as follows: TGCGCCAGCAGCCGTCAGGGCAGAGGCGACTATGGCTACACCTTC.